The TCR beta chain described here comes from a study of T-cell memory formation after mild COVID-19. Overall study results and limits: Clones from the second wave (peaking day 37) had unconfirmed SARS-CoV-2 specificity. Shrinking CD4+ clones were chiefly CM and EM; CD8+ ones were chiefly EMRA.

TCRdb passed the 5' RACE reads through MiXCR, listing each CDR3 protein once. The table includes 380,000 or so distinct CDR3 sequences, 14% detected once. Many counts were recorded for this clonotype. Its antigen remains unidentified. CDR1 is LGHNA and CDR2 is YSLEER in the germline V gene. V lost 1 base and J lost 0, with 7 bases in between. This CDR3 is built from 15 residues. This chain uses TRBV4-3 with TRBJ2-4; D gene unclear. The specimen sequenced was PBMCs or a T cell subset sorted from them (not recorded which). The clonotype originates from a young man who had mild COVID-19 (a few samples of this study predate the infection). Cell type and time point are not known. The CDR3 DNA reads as TGCGCCAGCAGCCAAGTCGTAGCAGCCAAAAACATTCAGTACTTC. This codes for CASSQVVAAKNIQYF.